The following is a T cell receptor (beta chain) sequence with its context. The antigen is unknown. Treatment of any kind had been given to no patient before thyroid surgery. This record comes from a study of metastatic and nonmetastatic thyroid tumors. Study summary: It was across blood and tumor or nodule tissue from malignant and benign thyroid patients that repertoires were compared. General study findings and limits: Versus benign nodules, malignant thyroid tumors reportedly had significantly higher TCR beta diversity, in blood and tumor.

Authors' methods: Variation in CDR3 across clinicopathological groups served as the basis for constructing a distant-metastasis classifier in papillary thyroid cancer. TCRdb re-clonotyped the PCR reads via MiXCR. It is TCRdb's table, rather than the study itself, that gives the V and J calls and clone size. The sample gives roughly 4,700 clones, under 30% of which show up once; over 15% is in the top ten. CDR1 and CDR2 from the germline V gene are DFQATT and SNEGSKA (reference sequence). Trimming shortened V by 0 bases and J by 0 bases, and 14 bases separated the two germline ends. The CDR3 covers 16 residues.

The source of this sequence is a female donor with papillary thyroid cancer or a benign thyroid nodule (not recorded which). Some clones in this sample may be carry-over from other donors' samples. J is TRBJ2-5 and V is TRBV20-1; the D gene is possibly TRBD1 (5 bases). What was sequenced was adjacent normal tissue. The CDR3 nucleotides read TGCAGTGCTAGAGATGCGGACACGGAGTACCAAGAGACCCAGTACTTC. Protein: CSARDADTEYQETQYF.